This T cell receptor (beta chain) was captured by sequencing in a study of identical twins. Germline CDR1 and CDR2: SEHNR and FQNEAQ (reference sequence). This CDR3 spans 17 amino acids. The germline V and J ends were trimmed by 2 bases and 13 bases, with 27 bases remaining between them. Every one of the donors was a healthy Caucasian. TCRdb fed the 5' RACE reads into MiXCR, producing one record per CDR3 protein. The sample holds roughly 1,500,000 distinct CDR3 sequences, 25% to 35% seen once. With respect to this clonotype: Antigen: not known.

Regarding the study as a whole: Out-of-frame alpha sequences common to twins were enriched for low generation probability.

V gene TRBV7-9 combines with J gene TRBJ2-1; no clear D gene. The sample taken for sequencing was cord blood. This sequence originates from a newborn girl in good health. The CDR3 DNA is TGTGCCAGCAGCTTATATGTGGTAAAGGTCCCCCAAGAGACCCAGTTCTTC. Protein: CASSLYVVKVPQETQFF.